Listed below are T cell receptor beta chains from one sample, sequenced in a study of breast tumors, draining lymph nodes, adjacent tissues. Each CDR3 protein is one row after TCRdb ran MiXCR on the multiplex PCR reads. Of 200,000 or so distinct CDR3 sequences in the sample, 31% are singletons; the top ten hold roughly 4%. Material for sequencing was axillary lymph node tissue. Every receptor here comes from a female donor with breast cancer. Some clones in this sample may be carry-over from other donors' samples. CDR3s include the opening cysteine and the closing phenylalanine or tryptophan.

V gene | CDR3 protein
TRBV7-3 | CASRATSGGNNNSPLHF
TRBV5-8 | CASSSTFRRADYEQYF
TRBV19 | CASSIGTSGGTRETQYF
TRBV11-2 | CASSSWTGRTEAFF
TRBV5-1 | CASSHRDRGFKETQYF
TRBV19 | CASSRGTPGYGYTF
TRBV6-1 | CASSEGRAYEQYF
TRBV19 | CASTLNGRAGETQYF
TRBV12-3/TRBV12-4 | CASNSRGATLSGNTIYF
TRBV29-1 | CSVVTSGRPNEQFF
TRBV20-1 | CSARGPWANVLTF
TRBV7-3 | CASSLTPDQPQHF
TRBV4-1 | CASSQRTGGEDEQYF
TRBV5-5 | CASSLGGPGNSPLHF
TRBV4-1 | CANSQVGTGWDEQYF
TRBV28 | CASSAGEFGYTF
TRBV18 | CASSRGQGPYEQYF
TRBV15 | CATSRGSGSETQYF